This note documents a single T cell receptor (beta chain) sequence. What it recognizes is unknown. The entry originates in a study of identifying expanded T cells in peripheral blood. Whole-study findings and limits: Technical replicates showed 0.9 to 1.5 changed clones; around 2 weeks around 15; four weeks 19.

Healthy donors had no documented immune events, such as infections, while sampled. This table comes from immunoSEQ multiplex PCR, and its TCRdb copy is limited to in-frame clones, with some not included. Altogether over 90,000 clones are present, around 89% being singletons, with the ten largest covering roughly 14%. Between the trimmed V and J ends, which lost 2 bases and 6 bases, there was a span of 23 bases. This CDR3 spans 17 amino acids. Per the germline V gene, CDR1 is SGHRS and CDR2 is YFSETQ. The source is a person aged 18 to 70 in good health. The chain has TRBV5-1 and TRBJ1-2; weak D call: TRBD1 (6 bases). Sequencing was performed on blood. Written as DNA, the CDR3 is TGCGCCAGCAGCTTAGGGGGGCAGACCAGCCTTGAGGATGGCTACACCTTC. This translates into CASSLGGQTSLEDGYTF.